The TCR beta chain described here comes from a study of monozygotic twins with cystic fibrosis. As for the study in general: Three micrograms of fragmented DNA underwent roughly 15 PCR cycles for library preparation.

Assay used: immunoSEQ multiplex PCR; TCRdb lists only in-frame clones, some missing. The sample shows approximately 7,500 clones, 94% of them seen only once. There are 14 residues in the CDR3. Looked up from germline, CDR1 is SGHTA and CDR2 is FQGNSA. V was cut by 0 bases and J by 4 bases, with 7 bases left in between. Findings of the study overall: In this small cohort, shared CDR3 numbers showed no association with age, concordance or disease severity. The repertoire was suggested to be naive-dominated, clonality median about 0.009.

Of note for this clone: Antigen specificity is unknown.

The V gene is TRBV7-2, the J gene TRBJ1-3; D call uncertain. Sequencing was carried out using blood. The clonotype was recovered from a boy aged 2 to 10 with cystic fibrosis. The CDR3 here is CASSLASIGNTIYF. CDR3 sequence (DNA): TGTGCCAGCAGCTTAGCGTCAATCGGAAACACCATATATTTT.